A selection of T cell receptor beta chains follows, all from one sample in a study of T cell repertoires in cytomegalovirus infection. TCRdb itself ran the reads through MiXCR, one entry per CDR3 protein. This table holds approximately 990,000 distinct CDR3 sequences, roughly a third found once. Antigen specificity for these receptors is unknown. The source material was cultured CD8+ T cells from PBMCs, sampled from culture after CMV antigen stimulation. These receptors were taken from a human donor in good health (CMV status not recorded). Some clones in this sample may be carry-over from other donors' samples. CDR3s include the opening cysteine and the closing phenylalanine or tryptophan. The D gene is left open where the match is weak. Only part of the rows carry a size: once, few, many, or a class if the clone is expanded.

D	size	J	V	CDR3	DNA
NA	few	TRBJ2-1	TRBV6-1	CASSEGAGSSSYNEQFF	TGTGCCAGCAGTGAAGGGGCGGGCTCAAGCTCCTACAATGAGCAGTTCTTC
NA	NA	TRBJ2-2	TRBV6-5	CASSYKRGRWAGELFF	TGTGCCAGCAGTTACAAGAGGGGTAGATGGGCCGGGGAGCTGTTTTTT
NA	few	TRBJ1-4	TRBV7-9	CASSSSRRDIGEKLFF	TGTGCCAGCAGCTCATCACGCCGCGACATCGGTGAAAAACTGTTTTTT
NA	NA	TRBJ2-5	TRBV19	CASSMPQETQYF	TGTGCCAGTAGTATGCCACAAGAGACCCAGTACTTC
NA	NA	TRBJ2-3	TRBV12-5	CASGASLGLGDTQYF	TGTGCTAGTGGGGCCTCCTTAGGCCTCGGAGATACGCAGTATTTT
TRBD1	NA	TRBJ1-2	TRBV27	CASSDGQGNGYTF	TGTGCCAGCAGCGACGGACAGGGTAATGGCTACACCTTC
TRBD1	NA	TRBJ2-7	TRBV28	CASTQPGTGIKQYF	TGTGCCAGCACCCAACCCGGGACAGGGATTAAGCAGTACTTC
TRBD1	many	TRBJ2-1	TRBV7-6	CASSLYFAGTGGVNEQFF	TGTGCCAGCAGCTTATATTTCGCAGGGACAGGGGGTGTCAATGAGCAGTTCTTC
NA	few	TRBJ1-2	TRBV27	CASSSNQGSVNYGYTF	TGTGCCAGCAGTTCGAACCAGGGCAGCGTCAACTATGGCTACACCTTC
TRBD2	many	TRBJ2-1	TRBV18	CASSPPLAGARPSYNEQFF	TGTGCCAGCTCACCCCCCCTAGCGGGGGCCCGCCCCTCCTACAATGAGCAGTTCTTC
TRBD1	NA	TRBJ1-5	TRBV12-5	CASGVGTGYNQPQHF	TGTGCTAGTGGTGTAGGGACAGGGTACAATCAGCCCCAGCATTTT
NA	few	TRBJ2-7	TRBV2	CASSEYERIYEQYF	TGTGCCAGCAGTGAATATGAGAGGATCTACGAGCAGTACTTC
NA	many	TRBJ1-1	TRBV7-8	CASSLASANTEAFF	TGTGCCAGCAGCTTAGCCTCAGCGAACACTGAAGCTTTCTTT
NA	few	TRBJ1-1	TRBV10-3	CAISDLNTEAFF	TGTGCCATCAGTGATTTGAACACTGAAGCTTTCTTT
NA	few	TRBJ1-4	TRBV29-1	CSVPAQASNEKLFF	TGCAGCGTCCCCGCACAGGCCTCTAATGAAAAACTGTTTTTT
NA	NA	TRBJ2-1	TRBV10-3	CAISIDNEQFF	TGTGCCATCAGTATTGACAATGAGCAGTTCTTC
NA	NA	TRBJ2-7	TRBV19	CASSKTVYLYEQYF	TGTGCCAGTAGTAAGACAGTTTACCTCTACGAGCAGTACTTC
TRBD1	many	TRBJ2-5	TRBV7-8	CASSRGGPRGGTQYF	TGTGCCAGCAGTCGAGGGGGCCCTAGAGGCGGGACCCAGTACTTC
NA	NA	TRBJ1-5	TRBV6-2/TRBV6-3	CASSYSTQVWDSNQPQHF	TGTGCCAGCAGTTACTCGACGCAGGTCTGGGATAGCAATCAGCCCCAGCATTTT
NA	few	TRBJ2-1	TRBV4-1	CASSQVWGQTIIDEQFF	TGCGCCAGCAGCCAAGTGTGGGGTCAGACTATTATCGATGAGCAGTTCTTC
TRBD2	few	TRBJ2-3	TRBV27	CASSPRSGGDADTQYF	TGTGCCAGCAGCCCTAGGAGCGGGGGGGATGCAGATACGCAGTATTTT
NA	few	TRBJ1-2	TRBV5-4	CASSLDSEIVSYGYTF	TGTGCCAGCAGCTTGGATTCGGAGATAGTTAGCTATGGCTACACCTTC
TRBD1	NA	TRBJ2-1	TRBV6-5	CASSAWDRGAYNEQFF	TGTGCCAGCAGCGCGTGGGACAGGGGGGCCTACAATGAGCAGTTCTTC
TRBD1	NA	TRBJ2-2	TRBV28	CASSFPSGTANTGELFF	TGTGCCAGCAGTTTTCCTTCCGGGACAGCGAACACCGGGGAGCTGTTTTTT
TRBD1	NA	TRBJ2-5	TRBV23-1	CASSQSNRGPGETQYF	TGCGCCAGCAGTCAATCGAACAGGGGGCCAGGGGAGACCCAGTACTTC
TRBD2	NA	TRBJ2-1	TRBV7-9	CASSLATGLAGHNEQFF	TGTGCCAGCAGCTTAGCGACCGGACTAGCGGGTCACAATGAGCAGTTCTTC
NA	NA	TRBJ1-5	TRBV10-3	CAIREYSNQPQHF	TGTGCCATCAGGGAGTATAGCAATCAGCCCCAGCATTTT
NA	few	TRBJ2-2	TRBV11-2	CASSLWAGTNTGELFF	TGTGCCAGCAGCCTCTGGGCAGGAACGAACACCGGGGAGCTGTTTTTT
NA	few	TRBJ2-7	TRBV7-4	CASSLFRGTCEQYF	TGTGCCAGCAGCTTGTTCCGGGGGACATGCGAGCAGTACTTC
TRBD1	NA	TRBJ1-2	TRBV5-6	CASSLGGGEGYGYTF	TGTGCCAGCAGCTTGGGAGGGGGCGAAGGGTATGGCTACACCTTC
NA	NA	TRBJ2-7	TRBV4-1	CASSQDMDRIYEQYF	TGCGCCAGCAGCCAAGATATGGACCGAATCTACGAGCAGTACTTC
TRBD2	many	TRBJ2-7	TRBV7-9	CASSSTSGGLYEQYF	TGTGCCAGCAGCTCGACTAGCGGAGGACTCTACGAGCAGTACTTC
NA	few	TRBJ2-1	TRBV7-8	CASSLAARGNEQFF	TGTGCCAGCAGCTTAGCAGCCCGGGGCAATGAGCAGTTCTTC
TRBD2	few	TRBJ2-1	TRBV20-1	CSARTSGGSRAYNEQFF	TGCAGTGCTAGGACTAGCGGGGGTAGTCGCGCCTACAATGAGCAGTTCTTC
TRBD1	once	TRBJ1-1	TRBV5-4	CASSNRGVAFF	TGTGCCAGCAGCAACAGGGGAGTAGCTTTCTTT
NA	NA	TRBJ2-7	TRBV27	CASSYGDAAIEQYF	TGTGCCAGCAGTTATGGGGACGCAGCTATCGAGCAGTACTTC
NA	NA	TRBJ1-5	TRBV6-2/TRBV6-3	CASSEYRNQPQHF	TGTGCCAGCAGTGAATACAGGAATCAGCCCCAGCATTTT
NA	NA	TRBJ2-1	TRBV24-1	CATSDLKGDPDEQFF	TGTGCCACCAGTGATTTGAAGGGGGATCCCGATGAGCAGTTCTTC
NA	NA	TRBJ2-3	TRBV7-6	CASSSRAGSDTQYF	TGTGCCAGCAGCTCGCGGGCAGGGTCAGATACGCAGTATTTT
NA	few	TRBJ1-2	TRBV5-6	CASSILFRDEVSGYGYTF	TGTGCCAGCAGTATCTTGTTCAGGGATGAAGTGTCCGGCTATGGCTACACCTTC
NA	many	TRBJ1-2	TRBV7-2	CASSLEGDVGGAGYGYTF	TGTGCCAGCAGCTTAGAAGGGGATGTGGGGGGCGCGGGCTATGGCTACACCTTC
NA	many	TRBJ2-4	TRBV2	CASSFETKNIQYF	TGTGCCAGCTCCTTCGAAACCAAAAACATTCAGTACTTC
TRBD1	few	TRBJ1-1	TRBV19	CASSIGGGWSTEAFF	TGTGCCAGTAGTATAGGAGGGGGCTGGAGCACTGAAGCTTTCTTT
TRBD2	few	TRBJ2-3	TRBV6-5	CASSYGLAGLGGTDTQYF	TGTGCCAGCAGTTACGGATTAGCGGGGCTTGGGGGCACAGATACGCAGTATTTT
NA	many	TRBJ1-5	TRBV6-1	CASSEGNGRNQPQHF	TGTGCCAGCAGTGAAGGGAACGGACGCAATCAGCCCCAGCATTTT
TRBD1	NA	TRBJ1-5	TRBV4-2	CASSQGTGIYQPQHF	TGTGCCAGCAGCCAAGGGACAGGGATCTATCAGCCCCAGCATTTT
TRBD2	few	TRBJ2-2	TRBV5-8	CASTLAASGGTTGELFF	TGTGCCAGCACCCTGGCTGCAAGCGGGGGTACCACCGGGGAGCTGTTTTTT
NA	NA	TRBJ2-3	TRBV6-6	CASSYSRSGQDTQYF	TGTGCCAGCAGTTACTCGAGGTCAGGGCAAGATACGCAGTATTTT
NA	many	TRBJ1-6	TRBV6-1	CASRGESSYNSPLHF	TGTGCCAGCAGAGGGGAGAGCTCCTATAATTCACCCCTCCACTTT
TRBD2	few	TRBJ2-3	TRBV12-3/TRBV12-4	CASSFQAGGSQDTQYF	TGTGCCAGCAGTTTCCAAGCGGGGGGGTCACAGGATACGCAGTATTTT
TRBD1	NA	TRBJ1-6	TRBV9	CASSEGASPLHF	TGTGCCAGCAGCGAGGGGGCCTCACCCCTCCACTTT
TRBD1	many	TRBJ1-5	TRBV7-6	CASSSDRGWAGNQPQHF	TGTGCCAGCAGCTCGGACAGGGGATGGGCGGGCAATCAGCCCCAGCATTTT
NA	few	TRBJ1-2	TRBV10-3	CAISATAVYGYTF	TGTGCCATCAGTGCTACGGCCGTCTATGGCTACACCTTC
TRBD1	NA	TRBJ2-7	TRBV6-5	CASSYRTGVYEQYF	TGTGCCAGCAGTTACCGGACAGGCGTCTACGAGCAGTACTTC
TRBD2	NA	TRBJ2-1	TRBV2	CARIGGSGSYNEQFF	TGTGCACGAATCGGGGGGTCGGGCTCCTACAATGAGCAGTTCTTC
TRBD1	NA	TRBJ2-5	TRBV12-3/TRBV12-4	CASRPGTGVQETQYF	TGTGCCAGCAGACCCGGGACAGGAGTTCAAGAGACCCAGTACTTC
NA	NA	TRBJ2-3	TRBV24-1	CATSDPTMDSGLADTQYF	TGTGCCACCAGTGATCCGACGATGGACAGTGGGCTGGCAGATACGCAGTATTTT
NA	NA	TRBJ2-2	TRBV7-6	CASSHGASTGELFF	TGTGCCAGCAGCCATGGGGCCTCCACCGGGGAGCTGTTTTTT
NA	few	TRBJ1-4	TRBV6-1	CASSLRGRFNEKLFF	TGTGCCAGCAGTCTCCGGGGACGGTTCAATGAAAAACTGTTTTTT
TRBD2	many	TRBJ2-5	TRBV7-6	CASAGLAGTQETQYF	TGTGCCAGCGCGGGGCTAGCGGGGACACAAGAGACCCAGTACTTC